Shown below are 27 T cell receptor beta chains from a single sample sequenced in a study of beta chain features in type 1 diabetes. Findings of the study overall: All four CD4+ subsets of Type 1 diabetes patients contained TCRB CDR3s that were moderately but significantly shorter.

The antigens of these receptors remain unknown. The investigators reverse transcribed all of the isolated RNA, so they sequenced expressed TCRB transcripts. Measured with immunoSEQ multiplex PCR; TCRdb has only the in-frame clones, and not every one. The sample lists 500,000 to 850,000 clones; around 15% were seen once. Sequenced sample: naive CD4+ T cells from blood. These TCRs come from a man between 18 and 29 years old with type 1 diabetes.

V is TRBV25-1 and J is TRBJ1-5, with a possible D match to TRBD1 (5 bases). V was pared by 3 bases and J by 6 bases, with 6 bases between. Germline values: CDR1 MGHDK, CDR2 SYGVNS. This CDR3 is built from 12 residues. The CDR3 loop reads CASSEGVQPQHF. The CDR3 DNA is TGTGCCAGCAGTGAGGGGGTTCAGCCCCAGCATTTT.

The CDR3 coding sequence is TGTGCCTGGAGTGTAACAGGGGGATCACGAATTCAGTACTTC. Protein product: CAWSVTGGSRIQYF. The gene calls are TRBV30 and TRBJ2-4, with 8 bases lining up with TRBD1. The CDR3 runs 14 residues. Germline V gives CDR1 GTSNPN, CDR2 SVGIG (reference sequence). V shed 0 bases and J 10 bases; nucleotides not matched to a gene: 8.

The V gene is TRBV18, the J gene TRBJ2-1, with D hard to call. Germline loops: CDR1 KGHSH, CDR2 LQKENI. V was trimmed by 6 bases and J by 8 bases, leaving 11 bases between them. This CDR3 is built from 12 residues. In DNA, the CDR3 is TGTGCCAGCTCCCTCAACTTCGATGAGCAGTTCTTC. This sequence encodes CASSLNFDEQFF.

The V gene is TRBV28, the J gene TRBJ1-5, with 7 bases aligning to TRBD1. Germline trimming cut 7 bases from V and 2 bases from J; bases unmatched to any gene: 11. This CDR3 has 16 residues. In germline, CDR1 is MDHEN, CDR2 SYDVKM. The CDR3 here is CASTIVEGAGNQPQHF. CDR3 sequence (DNA): TGTGCCAGCACCATAGTAGAGGGGGCTGGCAATCAGCCCCAGCATTTT.

This clone was seen only a few times. The chain joins TRBV6-6 to TRBJ2-1; TRBD1 might be the D (5 bases). In germline, CDR1 is MNHNY, CDR2 SVGAGI (reference sequence). The CDR3 extends over 11 amino acids. V lost 8 bases and J 4 bases, leaving 6 bases between the germline ends. The DNA for the CDR3 is TGTGCCAGCGGGGCTTACAATGAGCAGTTCTTC. Amino acids: CASGAYNEQFF.

The chain recombines TRBV9 with TRBJ1-6, with unresolved D. V lost 0 bases and J lost 7, with 11 bases in between. Germline assignment: CDR1 SGDLS and CDR2 YYNGEE. This CDR3 is built from 15 residues. The DNA for the CDR3 is TGTGCCAGCAGCGTAGAAGGGTCTAGGAATTCACCCCTCCACTTT. The encoded protein is CASSVEGSRNSPLHF. The full variable domain, completed using reference TRBV9 and TRBJ1-6, is DSGVTQTPKHLITATGQRVTLRCSPRSGDLSVYWYQQSLDQGLQFLIQYYNGEERAKGNILERFSAQQFPDLHSELNLSSLELGDSALYFCASSVEGSRNSPLHFGNGTRLTVT.

This clone turned up a few times. This chain joins TRBV29-1 and TRBJ2-7; D gene ambiguous. V lost 4 bases and J lost 0, with 10 bases in between. This CDR3 is built from 13 residues. Germline CDR1 SQVTM, CDR2 ANQGSEA. The CDR3 DNA follows: TGCAGCGTTGCGGTGGGATACTCCTACGAGCAGTACTTC. It yields the protein CSVAVGYSYEQYF.

There are a few counts of this clone. The rearrangement uses TRBV9 and TRBJ1-2; maybe TRBD1 (5 bases). Germline V gives CDR1 SGDLS, CDR2 YYNGEE. Trimming shortened V by 0 bases and J by 4 bases, and 13 bases separated the two germline ends. The CDR3 length is 15 residues. The CDR3 nucleotides read TGTGCCAGCAGCGTAGGGGACGGTGGCTCCTATGGCTACACCTTC. Translating gives CASSVGDGGSYGYTF.

The chain uses TRBV7-2 and TRBJ2-7, with D perhaps matching TRBD1 (6 bases). Trimming took 5 bases from V and 5 from J, leaving 19 bases between them. Germline V CDR1 and CDR2: SGHTA, FQGNSA. CDR3 length: 15 amino acids. CDR3: CASSRQRTGSNEQYF. CDR3 DNA: TGTGCCAGCAGCCGGCAGAGAACAGGGTCCAACGAGCAGTACTTC.

The chain couples TRBV30 to TRBJ1-2; the D is unclear. V gave up 0 bases and J gave up 1 base, with 9 bases separating them. The CDR3 is 14 residues long. The germline gives CDR1 GTSNPN, CDR2 SVGIG (reference sequence). CDR3 protein: CAWSVLGNNYGYTF. In nucleotides, the CDR3 is TGTGCCTGGAGTGTACTGGGGAATAACTATGGCTACACCTTC.

The sample holds a few counts of this clone. The chain joins TRBV30 to TRBJ2-5, with 7 bases aligning to TRBD2. This CDR3 has 13 amino acids. J lost 4 bases, V lost 5 bases, and 7 bases had no gene match. The germline V gene has CDR1 GTSNPN and CDR2 SVGIG (reference sequence). The CDR3 coding sequence is TGTGCCTGGTGTATGTCGGGAGGAGAGACCCAGTACTTC. It is translated as CAWCMSGGETQYF.

This clone was found a few times. The chain has TRBV10-3 and TRBJ1-6; TRBD1 agrees at 7 bases. The germline V gene encodes CDR1 ENHRY and CDR2 SYGVKD. CDR3 length: 16 amino acids. Trimming at V came to 4 bases and at J to 9 bases, leaving 12 bases not matched to a gene. The chain's CDR3 is CAISGQGADSSSPLHF. Written as DNA, the CDR3 is TGTGCCATCAGTGGACAGGGAGCCGATTCTAGTTCACCCCTCCACTTT.

The chain joins TRBV29-1 to TRBJ1-2; no reliable D call. V gave up 6 bases and J gave up 4 bases, with 15 bases separating them. The CDR3 is made up of 13 amino acids. CDR1 is SQVTM, CDR2 ANQGSEA, per germline. The CDR3 here is CSVFAVGSYGYTF. For the CDR3, the DNA is TGCAGCGTCTTTGCGGTGGGTTCCTATGGCTACACCTTC.

This clone was counted only a few times. V and J are TRBV4-1 and TRBJ2-1; D is ambiguous. Trimming left V 1 base short and J 10 bases short, with 17 bases between. Germline V gene lookup returns CDR1 MGHRA and CDR2 YSYEKL. The CDR3 runs to 15 residues. The CDR3 is CASSQVTSDPREQFF. DNA of the CDR3: TGCGCCAGCAGCCAAGTAACATCGGACCCTAGGGAGCAGTTCTTC.

CDR3 sequence reads: CSVGTVLGDNEQFF. The CDR3 DNA follows: TGCAGCGTTGGAACGGTGCTGGGCGACAATGAGCAGTTCTTC. The rearrangement links TRBV29-1 to TRBJ2-1; D uncertain. Germline CDR1 and CDR2: SQVTM and ANQGSEA. The CDR3 runs 14 residues. Trimming removed 4 bases at V and 5 bases at J, with 15 bases between.

V usage is TRBV5-1 and J usage is TRBJ2-3, with a tentative D call TRBD2 (6 bases). CDR1 is SGHRS, CDR2 YFSETQ, per germline. The CDR3 is 14 residues long. V lost 1 base, J lost 6 bases, and 12 bases lay in between. CDR3 protein: CASSLFESGDTQYF. CDR3 bases: TGCGCCAGCAGCTTGTTTGAGAGCGGGGATACGCAGTATTTT. The whole variable domain, remainder taken from reference TRBV5-1 and TRBJ2-3, is KAGVTQTPRYLIKTRGQQVTLSCSPISGHRSVSWYQQTPGQGLQFLFEYFSETQRNKGNFPGRFSGRQFSNSRSEMNVSTLELGDSALYLCASSLFESGDTQYFGPGTRLTVL.

This clone has only a few counts. The same CDR3 is also encoded by other DNA sequences in this sample. This rearrangement joins TRBV10-2 to TRBJ2-5; D gene ambiguous. Germline V lookup: CDR1 WSHSY, CDR2 SAAADI. The ends were cut back, 2 bases at V and 1 base at J, with 2 bases in the middle. This CDR3 comprises 12 residues. The CDR3 spells CASSELQETQYF. Written as DNA, the CDR3 is TGCGCCAGCAGTGAGCTCCAAGAGACCCAGTACTTC.

This clone was seen more than once but under ten times. Distinct nucleotide sequences in the sample also encode this CDR3. The chain couples TRBV30 to TRBJ2-7, with D unresolved. Germline CDR1 is GTSNPN and CDR2 is SVGIG (reference sequence). The CDR3 sequence is 11 residues long. V lost 2 bases to trimming and J lost 2 bases, with 4 bases between them. CDR3 in amino acids: CAWSRAYEQYF. The CDR3 DNA reads TGTGCCTGGAGTCGCGCCTACGAGCAGTACTTC.

This clone was counted a few times. This sequence joins TRBV25-1 and TRBJ1-2; D gene unclear. CDR3 length equals 15 residues. CDR1 is MGHDK, CDR2 SYGVNS, per germline. V was shortened by 2 bases and J by 4 bases, with 14 bases between the two germline ends. DNA of the CDR3: TGTGCCAGCAGTGAAACGAGGGCGCACGGCTATGGCTACACCTTC. Translated, it gives CASSETRAHGYGYTF.

V is TRBV9 and J is TRBJ2-1; D is unclear. V gave up 3 bases and J gave up 2 bases, with 18 bases separating them. Germline lookup yields CDR1 SGDLS and CDR2 YYNGEE. This CDR3 is 17 amino acids long. The CDR3 is CASSGFSRQSTYNEQFF. Written as DNA, the CDR3 is TGTGCCAGCAGCGGTTTTTCTCGGCAAAGCACCTACAATGAGCAGTTCTTC.

V gene TRBV10-3 combines with J gene TRBJ1-3, with no clear D. V was clipped by 4 bases and J by 0 bases, with 7 bases between them. The CDR3 has 14 amino acids. Germline CDR1 ENHRY, CDR2 SYGVKD. The CDR3 coding sequence is TGTGCCATCAGTGCAGAGAGCTCTGGAAACACCATATATTTT. This gives the protein CAISAESSGNTIYF.

The chain combines TRBV27 with TRBJ2-6, with TRBD1 matching over 7 bases. Germline V gene data show CDR1 as MNHEY and CDR2 as SMNVEV (reference sequence). J lost 0 bases, V lost 6 bases, and 11 bases had no gene match. This CDR3 is built from 18 residues. This CDR3 is CASSPTGDHLSGANVLTF. The CDR3 DNA sequence: TGTGCCAGCAGCCCTACAGGGGACCATCTCTCTGGGGCCAACGTCCTGACTTTC. The variable domain in full, completed from reference TRBV27 and TRBJ2-6, reads EAQVTQNPRYLITVTGKKLTVTCSQNMNHEYMSWYRQDPGLGLRQIYYSMNVEVTDKGDVPEGYKVSRKEKRNFPLILESPSPNQTSLYFCASSPTGDHLSGANVLTFGAGSRLTVL.

This clone was observed a few times. The CDR3 DNA is TGTGCCAGTAGTACCCTCGGTAGCTATGGCTACACCTTC. It codes for CASSTLGSYGYTF. V is TRBV19 and J is TRBJ1-2; D gene uncertain. The CDR3 runs to 13 residues. CDR1 and CDR2 from the germline V gene are LNHDA and SQIVND (reference sequence). The V end was cut by 4 bases, the J end by 4 bases, with 10 bases between.

This clone turned up a few times. V usage is TRBV9 and J usage is TRBJ2-5, with 7 bases lining up with TRBD1. Germline-derived CDR1 and CDR2 are SGDLS and YYNGEE. With V trimmed by 2 bases and J by 5 bases, 9 bases remained unmatched. This CDR3 region has 15 residues. The CDR3 region is CASSVKGRGLETQYF. The DNA for the CDR3 is TGTGCCAGCAGCGTGAAGGGTAGGGGGCTGGAGACCCAGTACTTC.

About this clone: This sample includes further DNA sequences coding for the same CDR3. This rearrangement joins TRBV5-1 to TRBJ2-5; D call uncertain. The CDR3 is made up of 13 amino acids. V was cut by 4 bases and J by 4 bases, with 11 bases left in between. From germline, CDR1 is SGHRS and CDR2 YFSETQ. The CDR3 region has the DNA TGCGCCAGCAGCCTCGGGCTGGGAGAGACCCAGTACTTC. This encodes CASSLGLGETQYF.

This clone showed up just a few times. V gene TRBV9 combines with J gene TRBJ2-7, with TRBD1 matching over 10 bases. The CDR3 length is 15 residues. Germline lookup yields CDR1 SGDLS and CDR2 YYNGEE. Trimming at V came to 0 bases and at J to 6 bases, leaving 6 bases not matched to a gene. The CDR3 bases are TGTGCCAGCAGCGTAGATGGGACAGGGGCTCGCGAGCAGTACTTC. This translates into CASSVDGTGAREQYF.

This chain uses TRBV29-1 with TRBJ1-4; D perhaps matches TRBD1 (5 bases). The length of the CDR3 is 14 residues. Germline V CDR1 and CDR2: SQVTM, ANQGSEA. Trimming shortened V by 1 base and J by 2 bases, and 8 bases separated the two germline ends. In DNA, the CDR3 is TGCAGCGTTGAAGGGACATCCACTAATGAAAAACTGTTTTTT. Its protein product is CSVEGTSTNEKLFF.